A selection of T cell receptor beta chains follows, all from one sample in a study of human CD8 memory T cell subsets. No DNA is given; TCRdb re-called the 5' RACE reads and lists each CDR3 protein once. This table holds approximately 3,500 distinct CDR3 sequences. The sample taken for sequencing was CD8+ effector memory T cells (TEM) sorted from PBMCs. Source of these receptors: a human donor in good health. Both conserved end residues are part of each CDR3. Rows may omit the clone size; those that give it use once, few, many or a size class.

clone_size: -
j_call: TRBJ2-7
v_call: TRBV20-1
cdr3_aa: CSARDLAGYEQCF

clone_size: -
j_call: TRBJ2-1
v_call: TRBV7-9
cdr3_aa: CASSLSLGLAGASTYNEQFF

clone_size: -
j_call: TRBJ2-5
v_call: TRBV12-3/TRBV12-4
cdr3_aa: CASSLRLAGEETQYF

clone_size: -
j_call: TRBJ2-5
v_call: TRBV29-1
cdr3_aa: CSVDRTDETQYF

clone_size: -
j_call: TRBJ2-1
v_call: TRBV5-1
cdr3_aa: CASSLAGTDEQFF

clone_size: -
j_call: TRBJ2-1
v_call: TRBV7-9
cdr3_aa: CASSLAAGSGREEQFF

clone_size: -
j_call: TRBJ1-3
v_call: TRBV7-7
cdr3_aa: CASSPPVGPGNTIYF

clone_size: medium-sized
j_call: TRBJ1-1
v_call: TRBV18
cdr3_aa: CASSPPGAGSEAFF

clone_size: medium-sized
j_call: TRBJ1-4
v_call: TRBV25-1
cdr3_aa: CASSESDRGHFNEKLFF

clone_size: -
j_call: TRBJ2-3
v_call: TRBV12-3/TRBV12-4
cdr3_aa: CASKPNPRDPQDTQYF

clone_size: -
j_call: TRBJ2-2
v_call: TRBV19
cdr3_aa: CASSTQDSSGELFF

clone_size: medium-sized
j_call: TRBJ2-2
v_call: TRBV20-1
cdr3_aa: CSAREEGKAVTGELFF

clone_size: -
j_call: TRBJ2-1
v_call: TRBV27
cdr3_aa: CASSLITGPYNEQFF

clone_size: -
j_call: TRBJ1-1
v_call: TRBV29-1
cdr3_aa: CSVEEDNPEAFF

clone_size: -
j_call: TRBJ2-1
v_call: TRBV6-4
cdr3_aa: CASSENSEYNEQFF

clone_size: -
j_call: TRBJ1-2
v_call: TRBV29-1
cdr3_aa: CSVAEVFGYTF

clone_size: -
j_call: TRBJ2-5
v_call: TRBV20-1
cdr3_aa: CSASPGLDSETQYF

clone_size: -
j_call: TRBJ2-3
v_call: TRBV6-1
cdr3_aa: CASSEAPGTDTQYF

clone_size: -
j_call: TRBJ2-4
v_call: TRBV7-9
cdr3_aa: CASSLGTYITLYF

clone_size: -
j_call: TRBJ2-1
v_call: TRBV20-1
cdr3_aa: CSGYSGRDYNEQFF

clone_size: -
j_call: TRBJ2-7
v_call: TRBV5-1
cdr3_aa: CASSLDYGQGVTYEQYF

clone_size: -
j_call: TRBJ2-3
v_call: TRBV14
cdr3_aa: CASTVGGHTSTDTQYF

clone_size: -
j_call: TRBJ1-2
v_call: TRBV11-2
cdr3_aa: CASSPSNYGYTF